This T cell receptor beta chain emerged from a study of cytomegalovirus exposure and HLA in healthy donors. Study-wide results and caveats: Some public TCRs appeared in many individuals, while most sequences were rare.

The PCR contained 60 Vbeta and 13 Jbeta primers. Here immunoSEQ multiplex PCR was the method, and the copy in TCRdb shows in-frame clones only, minus some. The repertoire holds approximately 190,000 clones, with roughly 81% as singletons. As regards this clone: The antigen is not known.

Germline lookup yields CDR1 LNHDA and CDR2 SQIVND (reference sequence). There are 15 residues in the CDR3. Germline trimming cut 5 bases from V and 5 bases from J; bases unmatched to any gene: 8. The rearrangement joins TRBV19 to TRBJ2-5, with TRBD2 matching 10 bases. Specimen: PBMCs. The sequence derives from a woman aged 25 to 39 in good health and CMV-seropositive. In DNA, the CDR3 is TGTGCCAGTAGTGGGCTAGCGGGAGTGGAGGAGACCCAGTACTTC. Its translation is CASSGLAGVEETQYF.